A single sample gave rise to the 13 T cell receptor beta chains below, sequenced in a study of cytomegalovirus exposure and HLA in healthy donors. The PCR was carried out with 60 Vbeta primers and 13 Jbeta primers. Sequencing used immunoSEQ multiplex PCR; TCRdb keeps in-frame clones, though not all of them. The table records some 200,000 clones, 75% to 90% of them present only once. The specimen was PBMCs. The source is a woman between 50 and 59 years old in good health and CMV-seropositive.

The V call is TRBV4-3, the J call TRBJ2-5; possible D gene TRBD2, 5 bases. This CDR3 spans 14 amino acids. Trimming shortened V by 3 bases and J by 7 bases, and 15 bases separated the two germline ends. Germline CDR1 reads LGHNA; CDR2 reads YSLEER. The CDR3 region is CASSQIPVRGTQYF. The DNA for the CDR3 is TGCGCCAGCAGCCAGATACCTGTACGGGGGACCCAGTACTTC.

This chain links TRBV7-3 with TRBJ2-5; 9 bases agree with TRBD1. Germline trimming cut 2 bases from V and 5 bases from J; bases unmatched to any gene: 6. Looked up from germline, CDR1 is SGHTA and CDR2 is FQGTGA. This CDR3 has 15 residues. DNA for the CDR3: TGTGCCAGCAGCTTAGGGGACAGGGACTGGGAGACCCAGTACTTC. It is translated as CASSLGDRDWETQYF.

This clone was found a few times. The chain recombines TRBV5-1 with TRBJ2-3; tentative D call: TRBD1 (6 bases). The CDR3 is made up of 13 amino acids. Trimming took 6 bases from V and 2 from J, leaving 10 bases between them. Germline loops: CDR1 SGHRS, CDR2 YFSETQ. CDR3 sequence reads: CASNGQYTDTQYF. The CDR3 DNA is TGCGCCAGCAACGGACAGTACACAGATACGCAGTATTTT.

This clone was seen only once. This chain joins TRBV21-1 and TRBJ1-5; no DNA check was done on the table's D call, TRBD1. TRBV21-1 is described as a pseudogene. The CDR3 runs to 14 residues. The CDR3 DNA reads as TGTGCCAGCAGCTTGGACAGGGGAGATCAGCCCCAGCATTTT. It codes for CASSLDRGDQPQHF.

This clone showed up just once. The rearrangement links TRBV7-8 to TRBJ1-1; D gene ambiguous. The V end lost 4 bases, the J end lost 7 bases, and 10 bases lay between the germline ends. Germline V lookup: CDR1 SGHVS, CDR2 FQNEAQ. This CDR3 comprises 12 residues. CDR3: CASSSSRGEAFF. DNA of the CDR3: TGTGCCAGCAGCTCCTCCCGAGGTGAAGCTTTCTTT.

J is TRBJ2-5 and V is TRBV19; the match to TRBD2 covers 8 bases. The J call may be in error: the DNA end matches TRBJ2-7 better. This CDR3 spans 15 amino acids. Germline V gives CDR1 LNHDA, CDR2 SQIVND (reference sequence). CDR3 amino acids: CASSLRGGSPYEQYF. CDR3 nucleotide sequence: TGTGCCAGTAGTCTCCGGGGGGGATCCCCCTACGAGCAGTACTTC.

The genes are TRBV4-1 and TRBJ1-4; D may be TRBD1 (6 bases). Trimming cost V 3 bases and J 6 bases, with 14 bases left between them. The CDR3 runs 15 residues. Germline V gene sequence: CDR1 MGHRA, CDR2 YSYEKL. DNA of the CDR3: TGCGCCAGCAGCCAGGACCAGGGGACGGATGAAAAACTGTTTTTT. This sequence encodes CASSQDQGTDEKLFF.

This clone occurred a few times. The gene calls are TRBV10-3 and TRBJ1-2, with D possibly TRBD1 on 6 matching bases. The V and J ends lost 4 bases and 13 bases respectively, with 19 bases between them. CDR3 length: 13 residues. Germline lookup yields CDR1 ENHRY and CDR2 SYGVKD. In DNA, the CDR3 is TGTGCCATCAGTGGCCTTGGGTCGGACAGTCCCACCTTC. This translates into CAISGLGSDSPTF.

This chain links TRBV18 with TRBJ1-3; D might be TRBD1 (6 bases). Between the trimmed V and J ends, which lost 2 bases and 4 bases, there was a span of 18 bases. Germline CDR1 reads KGHSH; CDR2 reads LQKENI. The CDR3 has 17 amino acids. The chain's CDR3 is CASSPGSGWGQGNTIYF. CDR3 sequence (DNA): TGTGCCAGCTCACCAGGGAGTGGATGGGGGCAAGGAAACACCATATATTTT.

This sequence joins TRBV5-1 and TRBJ2-5; 10 bases fit TRBD2. Trimming removed 2 bases from V and 5 bases from J; junction bases left unmatched: 9. The CDR3 is 16 residues long. Germline CDR1 SGHRS, CDR2 YFSETQ. CDR3 sequence reads: CASSLGSAGGQETQYF. The CDR3 DNA is TGCGCCAGCAGCTTAGGGTCAGCGGGGGGGCAGGAGACCCAGTACTTC.

The CDR3 DNA is TGTGCCAGCTCACCCCGGGATAACGTTATCACAGATACGCAGTATTTT. This encodes CASSPRDNVITDTQYF. The chain links TRBV18 to TRBJ2-3, with a tentative D call TRBD2 (5 bases). The CDR3 is 16 residues long. CDR1 is KGHSH, CDR2 LQKENI, per germline. V was cut by 3 bases and J by 2 bases, with 15 bases left in between.

The genes are TRBV7-9 and TRBJ2-7, with D hard to call. In germline, CDR1 is SEHNR, CDR2 FQNEAQ (reference sequence). This CDR3 is built from 12 residues. Trimming cost V 5 bases and J 1 base, with 6 bases left between them. The CDR3 coding sequence is TGTGCCAGCAGCCTACCTTCCTACGAGCAGTACTTC. It is translated as CASSLPSYEQYF.

V usage is TRBV9 and J usage is TRBJ2-5; TRBD2 agrees at 11 bases. Germline CDR1 SGDLS, CDR2 YYNGEE. With 6 bases clipped from V and 5 bases from J, the junction kept 12 bases outside the gene matches. This CDR3 has 16 residues. CDR3 in amino acids: CASTLTSGGPGETQYF. In DNA, the CDR3 is TGTGCCAGCACCCTTACTAGCGGGGGCCCTGGGGAGACCCAGTACTTC. The whole variable domain, filled in from reference TRBV9 and TRBJ2-5, reads DSGVTQTPKHLITATGQRVTLRCSPRSGDLSVYWYQQSLDQGLQFLIQYYNGEERAKGNILERFSAQQFPDLHSELNLSSLELGDSALYFCASTLTSGGPGETQYFGPGTRLLVL.